A single sample is the source of the 9 T cell receptor beta chains below, sequenced in a study of blood T cell repertoires in COVID-19. Profiled with immunoSEQ multiplex PCR; TCRdb holds only in-frame clones, not every one. The repertoire holds roughly 90,000 clones, with 86% as singletons. The sample consisted of peripheral blood. These receptors were collected from a human donor in a cohort sampled during active COVID-19.

CDR3 DNA sequence: TGTGCCAGCAGCCCACAGGGTAAATACACTGAAGCTTTCTTT. As protein: CASSPQGKYTEAFF. This chain uses TRBV28 with TRBJ1-1, with D possibly TRBD1 on 6 matching bases. The V gene lost 6 bases and the J gene lost 3 bases, with 14 bases spanning the gap. CDR3 length equals 14 residues. The germline CDR1 and CDR2 sequences are MDHEN and SYDVKM.

The chain carries TRBV30 and TRBJ1-4, with unresolved D. V lost 3 bases to trimming and J lost 6 bases, with 11 bases between them. The CDR3 consists of 13 residues. CDR1 and CDR2 from the germline V gene are GTSNPN and SVGIG (reference sequence). The CDR3 is CAWRGSGDEKLFF. The CDR3 nucleotides are TGTGCCTGGAGGGGATCCGGGGATGAAAAACTGTTTTTT.

The gene calls are TRBV28 and TRBJ2-7; D may be TRBD1 (6 bases). Trimming stripped 6 bases from V and 2 bases from J, with 14 bases between. This CDR3 has 14 residues. Germline CDR1 is MDHEN and CDR2 is SYDVKM. The CDR3: CASRGAGTTYEQYF. CDR3 DNA: TGTGCCAGCAGGGGGGCAGGAACGACCTACGAGCAGTACTTC.

The chain couples TRBV10-2 to TRBJ2-7; the match to TRBD2 covers 9 bases. V was clipped by 10 bases and J by 7 bases; unmatched bases: 14. Per the germline V gene, CDR1 is WSHSY and CDR2 is SAAADI. There are 14 residues in the CDR3. Here the CDR3 DNA reads TGCGCCACTCTACCGACTAGCGGAGTTGGGGAGCAGTACTTC. Translating it yields CATLPTSGVGEQYF.

This chain links TRBV2 with TRBJ1-1; 9 nucleotides align to TRBD1. This CDR3 contains 14 residues. In germline, CDR1 is SNHLY, CDR2 FYNNEI. The trim removed 6 bases at V and 3 bases at J, leaving 5 bases unmatched. CDR3 DNA sequence: TGTGCCAGCAGCCAAGGACAGGGGTACACTGAAGCTTTCTTT. As protein: CASSQGQGYTEAFF.

The rearrangement uses TRBV11-2 and TRBJ2-1; 10 bases map to TRBD1. In germline, CDR1 is SGHAT, CDR2 FQNNGV. The CDR3 covers 18 residues. V was pared by 3 bases and J by 4 bases, with 12 bases of the junction left unmatched. CDR3 amino acids: CASSFSDGPGQGYNEQFF. For the CDR3, the DNA is TGTGCCAGCAGCTTCTCAGATGGACCGGGACAGGGGTACAATGAGCAGTTCTTC.

V usage is TRBV19 and J usage is TRBJ1-1; 7 positions agree with TRBD1. The CDR3 loop spans 12 amino acids. Trimming removed 10 bases from V and 5 bases from J; junction bases left unmatched: 7. Germline values: CDR1 LNHDA, CDR2 SQIVND (reference sequence). The CDR3 loop reads CATTGKMTEAFF. The CDR3 DNA is TGTGCCACGACAGGGAAAATGACTGAAGCTTTCTTT.

This clone was found once. The chain employs TRBV10-3 and TRBJ1-4; no clear D gene. Trimming pared 2 bases from V and 8 bases from J, leaving 9 bases between. The CDR3 consists of 13 residues. Germline V gene data show CDR1 as ENHRY and CDR2 as SYGVKD. The CDR3 is CAISERSEEKLFF. CDR3 sequence (DNA): TGTGCCATCAGTGAGCGGTCTGAGGAAAAACTGTTTTTT.

The CDR3 loop reads CATSAGQTGSPLHF. The CDR3 DNA reads as TGTGCCACCAGTGCGGGACAGACGGGTTCACCCCTCCACTTT. V usage is TRBV24-1 and J usage is TRBJ1-6; 7 bases fit TRBD1. This CDR3 is 14 amino acids long. V shed 5 bases, J shed 9 bases, and the junction held 6 bases outside the gene matches. Germline lookup yields CDR1 KGHDR and CDR2 SFDVKD.